These T cell receptor beta chains were read from a single sample in a study of patients and donors after allogeneic stem cell transplantation. Using its own MiXCR run on the RT-PCR reads, TCRdb lists one record per CDR3 protein. The table shows tens of thousands of distinct CDR3 sequences, with under 50% occurring only once. The sequenced sample was blood, either unsorted or a sorted T cell fraction (not recorded which). Every receptor here comes from a human donor who was either an allogeneic HSCT recipient or a stem cell or donor lymphocyte infusion donor (not recorded which). It is not recorded whose cells these are; they may come from a transplant donor. Both conserved end residues are part of each CDR3. D genes are given only for firm matches. Expanded clones get a size class; other rows say once, few or many, or leave the size out.

-	TRBD1	TRBJ1-2	TRBV7-2	TGTGCCAGCAGCTTCCCCGGGACAGGGGTCTATGGCTACACCTTC	CASSFPGTGVYGYTF
-	TRBD1	TRBJ1-1	TRBV12-3/TRBV12-4	TGTGCCAGCAGCCTGACAGGGGGGGACACTGAAGCTTTCTTT	CASSLTGGDTEAFF
few	-	TRBJ1-6	TRBV7-2	TGTGCCAGCAGCGCCGGACGGATCAGCTCCTATAATTCACCCCTCCACTTT	CASSAGRISSYNSPLHF
-	TRBD2	TRBJ2-5	TRBV29-1	TGCAGCGTCGACTCGATGAGCGGGGGACAAGAGACCCAGTACTTC	CSVDSMSGGQETQYF
-	TRBD1	TRBJ1-2	TRBV10-3	TGTGCCATCAGCGGGTTTGGACAGGGAAATGGCTACACCTTC	CAISGFGQGNGYTF
-	-	TRBJ1-5	TRBV4-3	TGCGCCAGCAGCAAGGGGTTTAGCAATCAGCCCCAGCATTTT	CASSKGFSNQPQHF
-	TRBD1	TRBJ1-1	TRBV29-1	TGCAGCGTTGACACTACCGGGACAGCCAACACTGAAGCTTTCTTT	CSVDTTGTANTEAFF
-	-	TRBJ1-1	TRBV2	TGTGCCAGCACCCGGGACACCGACACAGCTTTCTTT	CASTRDTDTAFF
few	TRBD1	TRBJ1-6	TRBV6-5	TGTGCCAGCAGCGGGACAGGGAGGAATTCACCCCTCCACTTT	CASSGTGRNSPLHF
few	TRBD1	TRBJ1-4	TRBV24-1	TGTGCCACCTCGGACAGGTCGGAGGAAAAACTGTTTTTT	CATSDRSEEKLFF
-	-	TRBJ1-6	TRBV25-1	TGTGCCAGCAGAAGCCTCGGTGGGCGTAATAATTCACCCCTCCACTTT	CASRSLGGRNNSPLHF
few	-	TRBJ1-3	TRBV4-3	TGCGCCAGCAGCATGGGGACACGGAGCTCTGGAAACACCATATATTTT	CASSMGTRSSGNTIYF
few	-	TRBJ1-3	TRBV9	TGTGCCAGCAGCGTAGACCCGGGCCTTACCCCCTCTGGAAACACCATATATTTT	CASSVDPGLTPSGNTIYF
-	TRBD1	TRBJ1-2	TRBV5-1	TGCGCCAGCAGCTTCACCGGACAGGACGATGGCTACACCTTC	CASSFTGQDDGYTF
-	TRBD1	TRBJ1-2	TRBV19	TGTGCCAGTAGTAAACCGGGACAGGGAGGCAAAGGGTACACCTTC	CASSKPGQGGKGYTF
few	-	TRBJ1-2	TRBV29-1	TGCAGCGTTGAACCTAGCTCCCCAGGGGACTATGGCTACACCTTC	CSVEPSSPGDYGYTF
-	-	TRBJ1-5	TRBV12-3/TRBV12-4	TGTGCCAGCAGTCCCCAACGGGGCCAGCCCCAGCATTTT	CASSPQRGQPQHF
-	-	TRBJ1-5	TRBV7-2	TGTGCCAGCAGCTTAATTGGAAGTCAGCCCCAGCATTTT	CASSLIGSQPQHF
few	-	TRBJ1-5	TRBV7-2	TGTGCCAGCAGCTTAGGGAGGGGGGGCCAGCCCCAGCATTTT	CASSLGRGGQPQHF
few	-	TRBJ1-6	TRBV9	TGTGCCAGCAGCCCGGGACAAAATAATTCACCCCTCCACTTT	CASSPGQNNSPLHF
-	TRBD2	TRBJ2-2	TRBV6-4	TGTGCCAGCAGTCGACTAGCGGGGAACACCGGGGAGCTGTTTTTT	CASSRLAGNTGELFF
-	-	TRBJ1-1	TRBV4-3	TGCGCCAGCAGGATGGGGGGGAACACTGAAGCTTTCTTT	CASRMGGNTEAFF
-	-	TRBJ2-7	TRBV27	TGTGCCAGCAGTTCCGTCCGGGACCCCCCGGCCCACTACGAGCAGTACTTC	CASSSVRDPPAHYEQYF
few	TRBD1	TRBJ1-5	TRBV12-3/TRBV12-4	TGTGCCAGCAGCCTATCGTGGGACAGCTACAATCAGCCCCAGCATTTT	CASSLSWDSYNQPQHF
once	-	TRBJ1-1	TRBV5-6	TGTGCCAGCAGCTTGGCGGTCGGTGAAGCTTTCTTT	CASSLAVGEAFF
-	TRBD1	TRBJ1-1	TRBV12-3/TRBV12-4	TGTGCCAGCAGTTCTGGACAGGGGGTTAGCACTGAAGCTTTCTTT	CASSSGQGVSTEAFF
-	-	TRBJ1-2	TRBV6-5	TGTGCCAGCAGTTTTGGCTCTGACTATGGCTACACCTTC	CASSFGSDYGYTF
once	-	TRBJ1-5	TRBV7-8	TGTGCCAGCAGCTTATCTCGAGAGGGGCTGGCTCAGCCCCAGCATTTT	CASSLSREGLAQPQHF
-	-	TRBJ2-3	TRBV7-2	TGTGCCAGCAGCTTAGGGGGACTGGATACAGATACGCAGTATTTT	CASSLGGLDTDTQYF
few	-	TRBJ1-5	TRBV6-2/TRBV6-3	TGTGCCAGCAGTTACGGACGCCGGGGCAATCAGCCCCAGCATTTT	CASSYGRRGNQPQHF
-	-	TRBJ1-2	TRBV28	TGTGCCAGCAGTTTGCTGCGAGCGACCGCCGCTAGGCTAGGCTACACCTTC	CASSLLRATAARLGYTF
-	-	TRBJ1-2	TRBV7-9	TGTGCCAGCTCGCCTGAGGGGCGGGGAGAAGCAATCTTC	CASSPEGRGEAIF
few	-	TRBJ1-1	TRBV20-1	TGCAGTGCTATGCCCGGGAATGTTGAAGCTTTCTTT	CSAMPGNVEAFF
few	-	TRBJ1-2	TRBV14	TGTGCCAGCAGCCACGAACAGGGTCTTGGCTACACCTTC	CASSHEQGLGYTF
-	-	TRBJ1-1	TRBV21-1	TGTGCCAGCAGCAAAAAGGCGACAGACACTGAAGCTTTCTTT	CASSKKATDTEAFF
-	-	TRBJ1-1	TRBV29-1	TGCAGCGTTGAACCTCTCCTGGGAACTGAAGCTTTCTTT	CSVEPLLGTEAFF
few	-	TRBJ1-3	TRBV5-1	TGCGCCAGCAGCTCCAGTAATTCTGGAAACACCATATATTTT	CASSSSNSGNTIYF
-	-	TRBJ1-4	TRBV12-3/TRBV12-4	TGTGCCAGCAGTCTCCGGGACGGAAATAATGAAAAACTGTTTTTT	CASSLRDGNNEKLFF
few	-	TRBJ1-4	TRBV25-1	TGTGCCAGCAGTCTGGGGCAGGGGTATGAAAAACTGTTTTTT	CASSLGQGYEKLFF
many	-	TRBJ1-5	TRBV9	TGTGCCAGCAGCGTAGATGGAGGGGTCAATCAGCCCCAGCATTTT	CASSVDGGVNQPQHF
-	-	TRBJ1-1	TRBV29-1	TGCAGCGTTGAATATGCAGAGAACACTGAAGCTTTCTTT	CSVEYAENTEAFF
-	-	TRBJ2-1	TRBV7-8	TGTGCCAGCAGCACGGGCAATCTGCAGTTCTTC	CASSTGNLQFF
-	-	TRBJ1-2	TRBV10-2	TGCGCCAGCAGCTACCAGGACTATGGCTACACCTTC	CASSYQDYGYTF
-	TRBD1	TRBJ1-6	TRBV20-1	TGCAGTGCTGGGGACAGCTCCTATAATTCACCCCTCCACTTT	CSAGDSSYNSPLHF
-	-	TRBJ1-2	TRBV7-2	TGTGCCAGCAGCTTCCCTACAGGTGGTAGCTACACCTTC	CASSFPTGGSYTF
-	-	TRBJ1-6	TRBV12-3/TRBV12-4	TGTGCCAGCAGTCAGTCTGGATCACCCCTCCACTTT	CASSQSGSPLHF
-	TRBD1	TRBJ1-5	TRBV2	TGTGCCAGCAGTGAACAGACAGGGGGGCATCAGCCCCAGCATTTT	CASSEQTGGHQPQHF
-	TRBD1	TRBJ1-2	TRBV25-1	TGTGCCAGCACTGCGACAGGGGGTGGAGGCTACACCTTC	CASTATGGGGYTF
few	TRBD1	TRBJ1-5	TRBV19	TGTGCCAGTAGTACGGACAGGGAGGTCGGTCAGCCCCAGCATTTT	CASSTDREVGQPQHF
-	-	TRBJ1-1	TRBV6-4	TGTGCCGGGCCGACAGGAGTCACTGAAGCTTTCTTT	CAGPTGVTEAFF
-	-	TRBJ2-5	TRBV3-1	TGTGCCAGCAGCCAGGGAGAGACCCAGTACTTC	CASSQGETQYF
few	-	TRBJ1-1	TRBV12-3/TRBV12-4	TGTGCCAGCAGTTCCCCCGGGGTAGGAGCTTTCTTT	CASSSPGVGAFF
-	TRBD1	TRBJ1-6	TRBV18	TGTGCCAGCTCACCTGGGGACAGGAGCTTAGGACCCCTCCACTTT	CASSPGDRSLGPLHF
-	-	TRBJ1-3	TRBV7-9	TGTGCCAGCAGCTTAGAGACCCCGAGGGGAAACACCATATATTTT	CASSLETPRGNTIYF
-	-	TRBJ2-1	TRBV29-1	TGCAGCGTTTTATTCTTTGACGAGCAGTTCTTC	CSVLFFDEQFF
few	-	TRBJ1-1	TRBV20-1	TGCAGTGCTAGGGACAGTCTGAACACTGAAGCTTTCTTT	CSARDSLNTEAFF
few	-	TRBJ1-1	TRBV4-3	TGCGCCAGCAGCCAGGCCCCCCCGGGGAACACTGAAGCTTTCTTT	CASSQAPPGNTEAFF
-	-	TRBJ1-2	TRBV4-1	TGCGCCAGCAGCCCTCGCCCTTGGGAGAACTATGGCTACACCTTC	CASSPRPWENYGYTF
-	TRBD1	TRBJ1-2	TRBV28	TGTGCCAGCAGTAACAGGGGCGGCTACACCTTC	CASSNRGGYTF
-	-	TRBJ1-2	TRBV5-1	TGCGCCAGCAGCCTGGATCCGGCGAGCGGCTACACCTTC	CASSLDPASGYTF